Listed below are T cell receptor beta chains from one sample, sequenced in a study of blood T cell repertoires in COVID-19. Assay: immunoSEQ multiplex PCR; the TCRdb copy retains only in-frame clones and omits some. The data contain 85,000 to 95,000 clones, over 75% of them singletons. Sequenced sample: peripheral blood. The receptors originated from a human donor with acute or convalescent COVID-19. The donor label of this sample is uncertain. Both conserved end residues are part of each CDR3. The D gene is left open where the match is weak. Not every row has a clone size; where given, it reads once, few, many or a size class.

CASSNQGLAGVAGELFF,TGCGCCAGCAGCAACCAGGGACTAGCGGGGGTGGCCGGGGAGCTGTTTTTT,TRBV5-1,TRBD2,NA,TRBJ2-2
CASTTRGRQETQYF,TGTGCCAGCACCACCAGGGGGCGTCAAGAGACCCAGTACTTC,TRBV11-2,TRBD1,NA,TRBJ2-5
CASSWQNQRADTQYF,TGTGCCAGCAGCTGGCAAAACCAACGGGCAGATACGCAGTATTTT,TRBV7-2,NA,NA,TRBJ2-3
CASRSRETGNTIYF,TGTGCCAGCAGGTCCCGGGAAACTGGAAACACCATATATTTT,TRBV5-8,NA,NA,TRBJ1-3
CSASRGVNTEAFF,TGCAGTGCTAGTCGGGGGGTAAACACTGAAGCTTTCTTT,TRBV20-1,NA,NA,TRBJ1-1
CASSVAGEAYNEQFF,TGTGCCAGCAGCGTAGCGGGGGAAGCCTACAATGAGCAGTTCTTC,TRBV9,NA,NA,TRBJ2-1
CASSLDSSAYNEQFF,TGTGCCAGCAGCTTGGATTCTAGCGCGTACAATGAGCAGTTCTTC,TRBV5-4,NA,once,TRBJ2-1
CASSVAPANTGELFF,TGTGCCAGCAGCGTAGCTCCCGCGAACACCGGGGAGCTGTTTTTT,TRBV9,NA,NA,TRBJ2-2
CASSLGDRGSGEKLFF,TGTGCCAGCAGCTTAGGTGACAGGGGATCGGGTGAAAAACTGTTTTTT,TRBV7-9,TRBD1,NA,TRBJ1-4
CASRRGQGSPLHF,TGTGCCAGTAGAAGGGGACAGGGCTCACCCCTCCACTTT,TRBV19,TRBD1,few,TRBJ1-6
CATSDSRNAGYNQPQHF,TGTGCCACCAGTGATTCCCGAAACGCAGGGTACAATCAGCCCCAGCATTTT,TRBV24-1,NA,NA,TRBJ1-5
CASSDRSRTATEAFF,TGTGCCAGCAGCGACAGGTCTAGGACCGCGACTGAAGCTTTCTTT,TRBV6-5,NA,NA,TRBJ1-1
CASVTGVSNQPQHF,TGTGCCAGCGTGACAGGGGTAAGCAATCAGCCCCAGCATTTT,TRBV6-5,TRBD1,NA,TRBJ1-5
CASSPDRLLYEQYF,TGTGCCAGTAGCCCCGACAGGCTGCTCTACGAGCAGTACTTC,TRBV19,NA,NA,TRBJ2-7
CASSQDRGDNEDEKLFF,TGTGCCAGCAGCCAAGACAGGGGGGACAACGAAGACGAAAAACTGTTTTTT,TRBV3-1/TRBV3-2,TRBD1,NA,TRBJ1-4
CATSEGRAADGYF,TGTGCCACCAGTGAAGGAAGGGCAGCGGATGGGTACTTC,TRBV24-1,NA,NA,TRBJ2-5
CATSGYRDNYEQYF,TGTGCCACCAGCGGATACCGGGACAATTACGAGCAGTACTTC,TRBV15,NA,NA,TRBJ2-7